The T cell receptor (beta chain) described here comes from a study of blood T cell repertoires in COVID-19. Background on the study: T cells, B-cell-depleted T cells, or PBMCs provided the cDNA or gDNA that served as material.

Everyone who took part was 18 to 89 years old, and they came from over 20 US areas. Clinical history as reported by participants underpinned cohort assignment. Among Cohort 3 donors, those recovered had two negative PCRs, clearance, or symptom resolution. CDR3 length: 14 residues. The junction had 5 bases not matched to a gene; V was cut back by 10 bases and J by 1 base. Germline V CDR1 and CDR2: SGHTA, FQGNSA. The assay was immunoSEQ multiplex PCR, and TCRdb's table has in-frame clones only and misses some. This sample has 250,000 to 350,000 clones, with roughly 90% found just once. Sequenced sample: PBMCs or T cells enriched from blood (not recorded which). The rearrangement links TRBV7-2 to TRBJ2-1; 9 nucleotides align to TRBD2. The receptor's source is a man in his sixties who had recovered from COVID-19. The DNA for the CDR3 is TGTGCCACCCACGCGGGGGGGTCCTACAATGAGCAGTTCTTC. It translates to CATHAGGSYNEQFF.